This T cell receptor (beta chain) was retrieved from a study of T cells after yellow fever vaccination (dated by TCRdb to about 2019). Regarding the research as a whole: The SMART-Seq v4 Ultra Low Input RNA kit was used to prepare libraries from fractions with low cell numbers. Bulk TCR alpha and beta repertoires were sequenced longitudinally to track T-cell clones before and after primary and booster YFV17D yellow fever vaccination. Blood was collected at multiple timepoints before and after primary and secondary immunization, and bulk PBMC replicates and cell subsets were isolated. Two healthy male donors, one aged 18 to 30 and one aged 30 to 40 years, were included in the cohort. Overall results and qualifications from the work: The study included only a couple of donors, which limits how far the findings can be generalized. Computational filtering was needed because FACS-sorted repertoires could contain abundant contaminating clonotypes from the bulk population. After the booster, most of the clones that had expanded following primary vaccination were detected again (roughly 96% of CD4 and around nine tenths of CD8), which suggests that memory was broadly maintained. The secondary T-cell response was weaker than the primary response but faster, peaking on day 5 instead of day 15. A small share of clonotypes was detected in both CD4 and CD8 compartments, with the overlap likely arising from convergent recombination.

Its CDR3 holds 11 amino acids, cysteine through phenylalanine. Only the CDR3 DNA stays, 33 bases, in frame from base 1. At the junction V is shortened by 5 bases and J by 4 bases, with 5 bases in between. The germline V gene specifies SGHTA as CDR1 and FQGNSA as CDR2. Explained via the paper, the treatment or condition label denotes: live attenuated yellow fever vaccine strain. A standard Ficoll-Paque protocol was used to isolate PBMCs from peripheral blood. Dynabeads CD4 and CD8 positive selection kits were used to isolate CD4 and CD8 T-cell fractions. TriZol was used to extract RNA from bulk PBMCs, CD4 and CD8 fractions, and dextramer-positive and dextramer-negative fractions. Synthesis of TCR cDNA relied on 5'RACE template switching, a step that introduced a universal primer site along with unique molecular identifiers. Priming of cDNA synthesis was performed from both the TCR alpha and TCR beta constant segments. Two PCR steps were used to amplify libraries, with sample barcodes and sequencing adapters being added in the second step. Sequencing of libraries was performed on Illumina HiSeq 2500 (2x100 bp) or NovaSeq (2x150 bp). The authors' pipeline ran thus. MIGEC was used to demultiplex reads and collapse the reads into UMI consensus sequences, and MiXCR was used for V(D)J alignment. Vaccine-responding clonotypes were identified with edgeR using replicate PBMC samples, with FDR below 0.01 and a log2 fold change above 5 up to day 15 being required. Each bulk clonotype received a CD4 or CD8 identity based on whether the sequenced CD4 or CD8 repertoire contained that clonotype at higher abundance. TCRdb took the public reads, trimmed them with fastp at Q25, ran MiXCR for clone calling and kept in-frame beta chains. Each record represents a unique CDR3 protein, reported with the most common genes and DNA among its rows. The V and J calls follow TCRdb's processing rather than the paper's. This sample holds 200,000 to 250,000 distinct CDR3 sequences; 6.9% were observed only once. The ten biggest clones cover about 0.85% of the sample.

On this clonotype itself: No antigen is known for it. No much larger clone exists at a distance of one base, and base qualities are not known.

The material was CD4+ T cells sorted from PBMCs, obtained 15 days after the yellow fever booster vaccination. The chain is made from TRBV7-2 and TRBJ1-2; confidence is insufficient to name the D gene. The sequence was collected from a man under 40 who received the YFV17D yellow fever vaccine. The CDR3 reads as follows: CASSPVYGYTF. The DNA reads TGTGCCAGCAGCCCCGTCTATGGCTACACCTTC.